The source of this TCR beta chain is a study of chemoradiotherapy in HPV16-positive cancers (dated by TCRdb to about 2022). Background for the entire study: Using functional T-cell assays on cells from a couple of HPV16-positive patients, the researchers defined candidate HPV-specific T-cell clones and common TCR motifs. The study asked whether T-cell immunity to the HPV oncoproteins E6 and E7 changes during chemoradiotherapy and whether this immunity affects survival. Next, the candidate HPV-specific TCRs and motifs were followed in TCR repertoires from fewer than 100 patients with HPV-related cancers.

The library was made by the immunoSEQ multiplex PCR assay. TCRdb took this table from immuneACCESS and kept in-frame rearrangements with V and J called. Such tables lack part of the clones; where checked against another copy, unresolved V genes explain under half of the gap, and the rest is unexplained. The sample has some 34,000 clones on record, 92% of them singletons. The top ten constitute approximately 3.7% of the sample. A remark on this clone: There is no known antigen for this receptor. One base away there is no much larger clone; base qualities are not given.

What the study reported, not specific to this receptor: In HPV16-positive patients, expansion of HPV-responsive T cells during chemoradiotherapy was associated with improved recurrence-free survival. Expansion of candidate HPV-specific clones and E7-related TCR motifs was observed in the tumor microenvironment during treatment, whereas no such expansion was observed for non-HPV-specific T cells. The functional definition of HPV-specific T cells was derived from only two HPV16-positive patients, and the survival association was reported for HPV16-positive patients.

Repertoires were sampled multiple times during chemoradiotherapy, which allowed clonal expansion in the tumor microenvironment to be followed. Relative to germline, V is 0 bases shorter and J is 5 bases shorter, with 8 bases between their ends. Based on the germline V gene, the CDR1 and CDR2 sequences are LGHNA and YSLEER. The CDR3 sequence holds 13 residues, the cysteine and phenylalanine included. The DNA shown is the 39-base CDR3, in frame from base 1. The sequence was collected from a human donor with HPV-associated anogenital cancer. This specimen consisted of blood, obtained from a patient who underwent chemoradiotherapy. The sequence links TRBV4-3 to TRBJ2-7; the D region possibly corresponds to TRBD2 (5 bases align). Here the CDR3 is given as CASSQESGNEQYF. In nucleotide form, the sequence is TGCGCCAGCAGCCAAGAAAGCGGAAACGAGCAGTACTTC.